One and the same sample provided the 21 T cell receptor beta chains below, sequenced in a study of shared clonotypes between healthy human individuals. The repertoire was sequenced with immunoSEQ multiplex PCR; TCRdb's copy has only in-frame clones and lacks some. The sample includes over a million clones, approximately 96% of them seen just once. Sequences were obtained from naive CD4+ T cells sorted from blood. Described subset: CD45RA+ positively selected. Receptor source: a young man in good health.

The V gene is TRBV2, the J gene TRBJ2-7; D is possibly TRBD1 or TRBD2 (6 bases each). The V end was cut by 5 bases, the J end by 4 bases, with 12 bases between. CDR3 size: 13 residues. Germline V gene data show CDR1 as SNHLY and CDR2 as FYNNEI. The CDR3 bases are TGTGCCAGCAGTAGGGGGGTTGGTTACGAGCAGTACTTC. This codes for CASSRGVGYEQYF.

Remarks on this clone: Additional DNA sequences in this sample encode the identical CDR3. This rearrangement joins TRBV29-1 to TRBJ2-5; TRBD2 matches at 7 bases. Germline V gene data show CDR1 as SQVTM and CDR2 as ANQGSEA. J gave up 5 bases and V 6 bases, and 6 bases lay outside the gene matches. The CDR3 spans 12 residues. CDR3 sequence (DNA): TGCAGCGTCCGGTTAGCGGGCGAGACCCAGTACTTC. Translating gives CSVRLAGETQYF.

The chain combines TRBV18 with TRBJ2-7, with D unclear. CDR3 size: 14 residues. V was trimmed by 1 base and J by 6 bases, leaving 13 bases between them. The germline V gene has CDR1 KGHSH and CDR2 LQKENI. CDR3 in DNA: TGTGCCAGCTCACCACTGGATGGGTTGGGCGAGCAGTACTTC. The encoded protein is CASSPLDGLGEQYF. Supplemented by reference TRBV18 and TRBJ2-7, the full variable domain reads NAGVMQNPRHLVRRRGQEARLRCSPMKGHSHVYWYRQLPEEGLKFMVYLQKENIIDESGMPKERFSAEFPKEGPSILRIQQVVRGDSAAYFCASSPLDGLGEQYFGPGTRLTVT.

The chain has TRBV19 and TRBJ1-5, with 7 bases fitting TRBD1. The CDR3 extends over 16 amino acids. J lost 2 bases, V lost 5 bases, and 9 bases had no gene match. CDR1 and CDR2 (germline): LNHDA, SQIVND (reference sequence). The CDR3 sequence: CASSPRTGWGNQPQHF. CDR3 in DNA: TGTGCCAGTAGTCCGCGGACAGGTTGGGGCAATCAGCCCCAGCATTTT.

This clone has a handful of counts. The chain is built from TRBV6-5 and TRBJ2-7; no firm D call. Trimming left V 0 bases short and J 0 bases short, with 9 bases between. The CDR3 is made up of 15 amino acids. CDR1 and CDR2 from the germline V gene are MNHEY and SVGAGI. CDR3 sequence (DNA): TGTGCCAGCAGTTACTCCGAGATCAACTCCTACGAGCAGTACTTC. It is translated as CASSYSEINSYEQYF.

Here the CDR3 DNA reads TGTGCCAGCAGCAACCGGGGTCCCCCCAATTCGTACTTC. It specifies CASSNRGPPNSYF. The chain carries TRBV2 and TRBJ2-7; D is possibly TRBD2 (5 bases). Trimming took off 6 bases at V and 12 bases at J, with 21 bases between the two ends. The CDR3 consists of 13 residues. Looked up from germline, CDR1 is SNHLY and CDR2 is FYNNEI.

J is TRBJ2-3 and V is TRBV2; 8 bases agree with TRBD1. This CDR3 is built from 14 residues. Per germline, CDR1 SNHLY and CDR2 FYNNEI. V was pared by 5 bases and J by 5 bases, with 6 bases of the junction left unmatched. Here the CDR3 DNA reads TGTGCCAGCAGTAGGGACAGGAGAGGAGATACGCAGTATTTT. Translated, it gives CASSRDRRGDTQYF.

This rearrangement joins TRBV9 to TRBJ1-3, with 8 bases lining up with TRBD1. In germline, CDR1 is SGDLS, CDR2 YYNGEE. The CDR3 runs 15 residues. With 7 bases clipped from V and 2 bases from J, the junction kept 8 bases outside the gene matches. The chain's CDR3 is CASGRDRSTGNTIYF. The DNA of the CDR3 is TGTGCCAGCGGGCGGGACAGGTCCACTGGAAACACCATATATTTT.

The V call is TRBV10-3, the J call TRBJ2-7; tentatively, D is TRBD1 or TRBD2 (5 bases each). This CDR3 contains 12 residues. Germline V gene data show CDR1 as ENHRY and CDR2 as SYGVKD. V shed 6 bases and J shed 0 bases, with 6 bases lying between them. CDR3 sequence: CAIRRGSYEQYF. The CDR3 nucleotides are TGTGCCATCAGGAGGGGCTCCTACGAGCAGTACTTC.

V and J are TRBV4-1 and TRBJ1-5; 7 bases agree with TRBD1. CDR3 size: 16 residues. V shed 0 bases and J 2 bases; nucleotides not matched to a gene: 4. CDR1 and CDR2 (germline): MGHRA, YSYEKL. CDR3 protein: CASSQDPDRGNQPQHF. CDR3 DNA sequence: TGCGCCAGCAGCCAAGATCCTGACAGGGGCAATCAGCCCCAGCATTTT.

V is TRBV6-4 and J is TRBJ1-5, with no clear D. The germline V gene encodes CDR1 MRHNA and CDR2 SNTAGT. The CDR3 is made up of 15 amino acids. Trimming shortened V by 0 bases and J by 2 bases, and 8 bases separated the two germline ends. The CDR3 here is CASSDSSLGNQPQHF. The CDR3 region has the DNA TGTGCCAGCAGTGACTCGAGTCTAGGCAATCAGCCCCAGCATTTT.

The gene calls are TRBV7-6 and TRBJ2-3; 8 bases are a match to TRBD2. This CDR3 has 14 residues. Germline-derived CDR1 and CDR2 are SGHVS and FNYEAQ. V shed 1 base, J shed 8 bases, and the junction held 5 bases outside the gene matches. Written as DNA, the CDR3 is TGTGCCAGCAGCTTAGGAGTGACTAGCGCTACGCAGTATTTT. It yields the protein CASSLGVTSATQYF. Full variable domain (missing parts from reference TRBV7-6 and TRBJ2-3): GAGVSQSPRYKVTKRGQDVALRCDPISGHVSLYWYRQALGQGPEFLTYFNYEAQQDKSGLPNDRFSAERPEGSISTLTIQRTEQRDSAMYRCASSLGVTSATQYFGPGTRLTVL.

The chain uses TRBV28 and TRBJ1-5, with a possible D match to TRBD1 (6 bases). CDR3 length: 14 residues. V lost 5 bases and J 9 bases, leaving 17 bases between the germline ends. Germline V CDR1 and CDR2: MDHEN, SYDVKM. Here the CDR3 DNA reads TGTGCCAGCAGTCAAAACAGGGCCGACGGGCCCCAGCATTTT. Its protein product is CASSQNRADGPQHF.

This sequence joins TRBV19 and TRBJ2-1, with 12 bases lining up with TRBD2. V dropped 8 bases and J dropped 8; count of bases not matched to a gene: 7. CDR1 is LNHDA and CDR2 is SQIVND in the germline V gene (reference sequence). This CDR3 contains 14 residues. The CDR3 protein is CASQKTSGSDEQFF. The CDR3, as DNA: TGTGCCAGTCAGAAGACTAGCGGGAGCGATGAGCAGTTCTTC.

A single count supports this clone. For the CDR3, the DNA is TGCGCCAGCAGCTTGGCAGAGGGGGGTCAGCCCCAGCATTTT. This codes for CASSLAEGGQPQHF. The chain employs TRBV5-1 and TRBJ1-5, with a tentative D call TRBD1 (6 bases). Germline loops: CDR1 SGHRS, CDR2 YFSETQ. V lost 0 bases, J lost 6 bases, and 10 bases lay in between. The CDR3 has 14 residues.

The V and J genes are TRBV2 and TRBJ2-3, with 7 bases identical to TRBD2. CDR1 and CDR2 (germline): SNHLY, FYNNEI. The CDR3 is 15 amino acids. V lost 10 bases to trimming and J lost 0 bases; unmatched junction nucleotides: 10. The CDR3, as DNA: TGTGCCACCTGGGGGAGCGGGATTAGCACAGATACGCAGTATTTT. Amino acid sequence: CATWGSGISTDTQYF.

The genes are TRBV5-4 and TRBJ1-4, with 7 bases aligning to TRBD1. V dropped 1 base and J dropped 0; count of bases not matched to a gene: 6. CDR1 SGHNT and CDR2 YYREEE come from the germline V gene (reference sequence). CDR3 length equals 17 residues. DNA of the CDR3: TGTGCCAGCAGCTTGAGGGACAGAGCTACAACTAATGAAAAACTGTTTTTT. Its translation: CASSLRDRATTNEKLFF. The full variable domain, completed using reference TRBV5-4 and TRBJ1-4, is ETGVTQSPTHLIKTRGQQVTLRCSSQSGHNTVSWYQQALGQGPQFIFQYYREEENGRGNFPPRFSGLQFPNYSSELNVNALELDDSALYLCASSLRDRATTNEKLFFGSGTQLSVL.

The genes are TRBV25-1 and TRBJ1-5; possibly TRBD1 for D (6 bases). Germline CDR1 reads MGHDK; CDR2 reads SYGVNS. CDR3 length: 15 amino acids. V lost 6 bases, J lost 2 bases, and 14 bases lay in between. CDR3 coding DNA: TGTGCCAGCAGCTTAGGGGGGTCGCGCAATCAGCCCCAGCATTTT. Encoded protein: CASSLGGSRNQPQHF.

The chain joins TRBV14 to TRBJ2-1, with a possible D match to TRBD2 (6 bases). With 1 base removed from V and 8 bases from J, the gap between germline ends came to 27 bases. Looked up from germline, CDR1 is SGHDN and CDR2 is FVKESK. The length of the CDR3 is 19 residues. CDR3 sequence: CASSQVQAGIGSRIDEQFF. The CDR3 coding sequence is TGTGCCAGCAGCCAAGTCCAAGCTGGGATCGGGAGTCGTATTGATGAGCAGTTCTTC.

The chain is built from TRBV10-3 and TRBJ2-1; D may match TRBD1 or TRBD2 (5 bases each). The V and J ends lost 7 bases and 5 bases respectively, with 12 bases between them. The V gene's germline CDR1 is ENHRY and CDR2 SYGVKD. The CDR3 totals 13 residues. CDR3 in DNA: TGTGCCATCAATTCGGGACGCGACAATGAGCAGTTCTTC. It yields the protein CAINSGRDNEQFF.

This clone was observed once. The gene calls are TRBV11-2 and TRBJ2-7, with D tentatively TRBD2 (6 bases). Germline lookup yields CDR1 SGHAT and CDR2 FQNNGV. CDR3 length equals 17 residues. The V and J ends lost 4 bases and 0 bases respectively, with 19 bases between them. The DNA for the CDR3 is TGTGCCAGCAGCTCACCACGTCGCGGGGAAAGCTCCTACGAGCAGTACTTC. It codes for CASSSPRRGESSYEQYF.